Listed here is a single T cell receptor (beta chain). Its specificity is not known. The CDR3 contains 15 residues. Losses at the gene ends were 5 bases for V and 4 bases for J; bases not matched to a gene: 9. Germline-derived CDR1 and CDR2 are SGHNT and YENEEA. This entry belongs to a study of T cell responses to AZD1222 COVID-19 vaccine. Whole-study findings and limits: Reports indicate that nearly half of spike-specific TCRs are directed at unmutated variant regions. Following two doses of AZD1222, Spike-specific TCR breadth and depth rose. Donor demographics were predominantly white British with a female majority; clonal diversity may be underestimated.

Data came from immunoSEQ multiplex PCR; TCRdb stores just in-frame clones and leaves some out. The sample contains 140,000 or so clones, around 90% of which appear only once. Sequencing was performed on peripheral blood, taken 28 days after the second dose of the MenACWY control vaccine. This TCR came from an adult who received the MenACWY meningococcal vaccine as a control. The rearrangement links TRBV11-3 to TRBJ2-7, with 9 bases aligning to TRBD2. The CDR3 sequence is CASSPSGRTIYEQYF. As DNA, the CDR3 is TGTGCCAGCAGCCCGAGCGGGAGGACTATATACGAGCAGTACTTC.